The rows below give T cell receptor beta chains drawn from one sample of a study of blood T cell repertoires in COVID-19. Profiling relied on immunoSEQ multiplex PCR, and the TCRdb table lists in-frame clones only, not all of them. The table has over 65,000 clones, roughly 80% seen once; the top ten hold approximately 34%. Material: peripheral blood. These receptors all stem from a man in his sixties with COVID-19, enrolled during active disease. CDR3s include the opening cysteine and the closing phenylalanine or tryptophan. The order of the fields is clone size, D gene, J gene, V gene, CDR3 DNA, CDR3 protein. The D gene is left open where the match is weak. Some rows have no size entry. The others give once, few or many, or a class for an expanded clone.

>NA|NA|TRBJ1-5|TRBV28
TGTGCCAGCAGTGGCGGGAATCAGCCCCAGCATTTT
CASSGGNQPQHF
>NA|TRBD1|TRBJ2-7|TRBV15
TGTGCCACCAGCAGAGATCGCGGACAGGGGTACGAGCAGTACTTC
CATSRDRGQGYEQYF
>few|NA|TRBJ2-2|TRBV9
TGTGCCAGCAGCCCCCGAGGGAGCAGGAACACCGGGGAGCTGTTTTTT
CASSPRGSRNTGELFF
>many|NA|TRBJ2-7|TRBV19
TGTGCCAGTAGTATAAACGGGGCAAACATTGGCGGGACCTACGAGCAGTACTTC
CASSINGANIGGTYEQYF
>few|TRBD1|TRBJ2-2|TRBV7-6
TGTGCCAGCAGCCTACGGACAGGGGGCTCATCTAGTTCCGGGGAGCTGTTTTTT
CASSLRTGGSSSSGELFF
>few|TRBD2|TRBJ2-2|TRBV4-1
TGCGCCAGCGGGGTCCTAGCGGCTATGAACACCGGGGAGCTGTTTTTT
CASGVLAAMNTGELFF
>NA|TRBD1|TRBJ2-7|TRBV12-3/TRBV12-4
TGTGCCAGCAGGCGGACAGGGAGCCACGAGCAGTACTTC
CASRRTGSHEQYF
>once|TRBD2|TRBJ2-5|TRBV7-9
TGTGCCAGCACCTCGGGGGGATTCGGGACTAGTTCCGAGACCCAGTACTTC
CASTSGGFGTSSETQYF
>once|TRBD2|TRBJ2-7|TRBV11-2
TGTGCCAGCAGCTTAGTAGGCCATAGCGGGGGGACCTACGAGCAGTACTTC
CASSLVGHSGGTYEQYF
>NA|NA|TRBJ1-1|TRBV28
TGTGCCAGCAGTTTTACAGGTGCGAACACTGAAGCTTTCTTT
CASSFTGANTEAFF
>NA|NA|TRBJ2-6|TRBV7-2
TGTGCCAGCAGCTTAGTAGGGCGGGTTCTCTCTGGGGCCAACGTCCTGACTTTC
CASSLVGRVLSGANVLTF
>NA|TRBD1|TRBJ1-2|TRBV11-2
TGTGCCAGCAGTTCTCTCCTCCGGACAGGGTCAAACTATGGCTACACCTTC
CASSSLLRTGSNYGYTF
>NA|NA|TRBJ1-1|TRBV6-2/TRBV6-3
TGTGCCAGCAGTTACGAATGGGGGGGATCCACTGAAGCTTTCTTT
CASSYEWGGSTEAFF
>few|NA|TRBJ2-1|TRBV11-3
TGTGCCAGCAGCCGCCAAGCAGGGAAGAACAGTGAGCAGTTCTTC
CASSRQAGKNSEQFF
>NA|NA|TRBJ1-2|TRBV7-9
TGTGCCAGCATATCAGGGGACTATGGCTACACCTTC
CASISGDYGYTF
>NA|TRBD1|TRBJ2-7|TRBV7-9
TGTGCCAGCAGCGTGACCGGGACAGGGGCCTACGAGCAGTACTTC
CASSVTGTGAYEQYF
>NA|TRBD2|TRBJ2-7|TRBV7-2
TGTGCCAGCAGCTTTTCTAGCGGCAGCTACGAGCAGTACTTC
CASSFSSGSYEQYF
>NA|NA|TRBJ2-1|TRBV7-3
TGTGCCAGCAGCGTGACAGGCCTATACAATGAGCAGTTCTTC
CASSVTGLYNEQFF
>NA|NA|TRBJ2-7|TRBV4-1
TGCGCCAGCAGCCAAGATAAGGCGGTATGGAGAAGATCCTACGAGCAGTACTTC
CASSQDKAVWRRSYEQYF
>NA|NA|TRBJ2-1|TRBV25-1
TGTGCCAGCAGTGATCCCACAGGGCATGAGCAGTTCTTC
CASSDPTGHEQFF
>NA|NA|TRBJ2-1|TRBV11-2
TGTGCCAGCAGCTTAGAGCGGGGCTCCTACAATGAGCAGTTCTTC
CASSLERGSYNEQFF
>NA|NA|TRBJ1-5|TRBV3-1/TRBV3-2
TGTGCCAGCAGCCAAGGCGGGGACGTGAGGCGGCCCCAGCATTTT
CASSQGGDVRRPQHF
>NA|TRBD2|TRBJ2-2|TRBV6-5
TGTGCCAGCAGGGGCGGGGGTACGAACACCGGGGAGCTGTTTTTT
CASRGGGTNTGELFF
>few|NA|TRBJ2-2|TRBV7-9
TGTGCCAGCGGCCATTTTATCGGGGAGCTGTTTTTT
CASGHFIGELFF
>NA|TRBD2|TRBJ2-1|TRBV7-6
TGTGCCAGCAGCTTAGTTGGGACTAGCGGGAGGTACAATGAGCAGTTCTTC
CASSLVGTSGRYNEQFF
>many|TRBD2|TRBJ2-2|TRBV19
TGTGCCAGTAATCATAAGCGGGAGTTGGGGAACACCGGGGAGCTGTTTTTT
CASNHKRELGNTGELFF
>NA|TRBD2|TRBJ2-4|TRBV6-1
TGTGCCAGCAGTGAAGCGGCCTTACGGGGGGGGATGGCCAAAAACATTCAGTACTTC
CASSEAALRGGMAKNIQYF
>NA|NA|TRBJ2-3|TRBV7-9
TGTGCCAGCAGCTGGGGGACTAGCACAGATACGCAGTATTTT
CASSWGTSTDTQYF
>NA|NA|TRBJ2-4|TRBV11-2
TGTGCCAGCAGCGCGCACAGGGCCCAAAACATTCAGTACTTC
CASSAHRAQNIQYF
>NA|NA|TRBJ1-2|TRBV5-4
TGTGCCAGCAGCTTCGGACAGACCGCGTTCTATGGCTACACCTTC
CASSFGQTAFYGYTF
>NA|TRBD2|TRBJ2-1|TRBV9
TGTGCCAGCAGCGAGGGACTAGCGGGAGGGTACCGAAATGAGCAGTTCTTC
CASSEGLAGGYRNEQFF
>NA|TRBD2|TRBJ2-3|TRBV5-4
TGTGCCAGCAGTTTGACTACTAGCGGGGGAGATACGCAGTATTTT
CASSLTTSGGDTQYF
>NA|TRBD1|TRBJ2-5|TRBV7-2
TGTGCCAGCAGCTTAGTAAGGGGGCACGAGACCCAGTACTTC
CASSLVRGHETQYF
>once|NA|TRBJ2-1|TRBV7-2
TGTGCCAGCAGCGTCCGGTTGACCGGGGGAAGCTCCTACAATGAGCAGTTCTTC
CASSVRLTGGSSYNEQFF
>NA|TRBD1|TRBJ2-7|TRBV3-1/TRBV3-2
TGTGCCAGCAGCCAAGGGACAGGGGGCGCGGACGAGCAGTACTTC
CASSQGTGGADEQYF
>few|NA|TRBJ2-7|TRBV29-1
TGCAGCGTTGACGGGCAGGGGCTCTACGAGCAGTACTTC
CSVDGQGLYEQYF
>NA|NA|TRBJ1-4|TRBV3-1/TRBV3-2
TGTGCCAGCACCCAGAGGGAAGATGAAAAACTGTTTTTT
CASTQREDEKLFF
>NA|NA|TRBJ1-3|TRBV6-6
TGTGCCAGCAGTCCTCCGAGGAGGGGATACTCTGGAAACACCATATATTTT
CASSPPRRGYSGNTIYF
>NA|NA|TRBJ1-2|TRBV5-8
TGTGCCAGCAGCCCTTCACGGGTCGGCTATGGCTACACCTTC
CASSPSRVGYGYTF
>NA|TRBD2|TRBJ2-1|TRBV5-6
TGTGCCAGCAGGAGACTAGCGGGGGGAGGTGAGCAGTTCTTC
CASRRLAGGGEQFF
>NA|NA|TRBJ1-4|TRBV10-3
TGTGCCATCAGTGAGTCACTCCACGGTAGCGGTGAAAAACTGTTTTTT
CAISESLHGSGEKLFF
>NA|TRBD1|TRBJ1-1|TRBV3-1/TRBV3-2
TGTGCCAGCAGCCTCCGGACAGGGAACACTGAAGCTTTCTTT
CASSLRTGNTEAFF
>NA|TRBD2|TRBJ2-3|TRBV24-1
TGTGCCACCAGTGATACACTAGCGGGAGGCACAGATACGCAGTATTTT
CATSDTLAGGTDTQYF
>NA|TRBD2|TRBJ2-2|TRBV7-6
TGTGCCAGCAGCCGGACTAGCGCTACCGGGGAGCTGTTTTTT
CASSRTSATGELFF
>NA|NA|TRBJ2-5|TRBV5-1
TGCGCCAGCAGCTTGGCTGGCGGGATCCAAGAGACCCAGTACTTC
CASSLAGGIQETQYF
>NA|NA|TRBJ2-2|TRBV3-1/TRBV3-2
TGTGCCAGCAGCCCCGGCGGGCCTGGAGGGGTCGGGGAGCTGTTTTTT
CASSPGGPGGVGELFF
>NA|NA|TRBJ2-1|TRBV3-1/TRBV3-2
TGTGCCAGCAGCCAAGATCCCCTCTACAATGAGCAGTTCTTC
CASSQDPLYNEQFF
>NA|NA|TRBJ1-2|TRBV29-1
TGCAGCGCCGCGGGATCCCCGGGCGGAGGCTACACCTTC
CSAAGSPGGGYTF
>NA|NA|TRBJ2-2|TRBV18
TGTGCCAGCTCACCACCGGCCCCTCTGACCGGGGAGCTGTTTTTT
CASSPPAPLTGELFF
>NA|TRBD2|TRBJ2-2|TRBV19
TGTGCCAGTAGTCTCCGGACTAGCGGGGCGAACACCGGGGAGCTGTTTTTT
CASSLRTSGANTGELFF